This section outlines one T cell receptor beta chain sequence together with its context. The sample originates from a study of glioma-infiltrating T cells after dendritic cell vaccination. Time point specified: after dendritic cell vaccination, including at tumor progression/relapse. Using immunoSEQ multiplex PCR, the repertoire was profiled, and TCRdb retains in-frame clones only, with some absent. The sample yields 110,000 or so clones, nearly 90% seen once. The CDR3 totals 16 residues. Germline-derived CDR1 and CDR2 are SQVTM and ANQGSEA. The V and J ends lost 0 bases and 2 bases, in that order; junction bases with no gene match: 7.

The chain is built from TRBV29-1 and TRBJ2-3; 8 bases line up with TRBD1. Source: blood, taken after dendritic cell vaccination. This receptor was taken from a human donor with glioblastoma. The CDR3 DNA follows: TGCAGCGTTGAAGATTTCCGGACAGGGTCCACAGATACGCAGTATTTT. Encoded protein: CSVEDFRTGSTDTQYF.